A selection of T cell receptor beta chains follows, all from one sample in a study of cytomegalovirus exposure and HLA in healthy donors. Only in-frame clones appear in the TCRdb table, and some are missing; sequencing was by immunoSEQ multiplex PCR. This table has around 64,000 clones, 65% to 90% appearing once. Material for sequencing was PBMCs. Receptors were obtained from a female donor in good health and CMV-seronegative. Each CDR3 is given with its conserved first and last residue.

v_call: TRBV5-6
j_call: TRBJ2-7
cdr3_aa: CASSLDRGSARGTYEQYF

v_call: TRBV28
j_call: TRBJ2-5
cdr3_aa: CASSPGTSGRTRETQYF

v_call: TRBV6-6
j_call: TRBJ2-5
cdr3_aa: CASSYSGRETQYF

v_call: TRBV19
j_call: TRBJ2-5
cdr3_aa: CASSSVAAETQYF

v_call: TRBV21-1
j_call: TRBJ1-2
cdr3_aa: CASAFTTGVSGSNYGYTF

v_call: TRBV19
j_call: TRBJ1-1
cdr3_aa: CASKEGPNTEAFF

v_call: TRBV11-2
j_call: TRBJ2-5
cdr3_aa: CASSLPAVGTQYF

v_call: TRBV6-5
j_call: TRBJ2-2
cdr3_aa: CASSYGGPRTGELFF

v_call: TRBV19
j_call: TRBJ2-2
cdr3_aa: CASSMVGPGELFF

v_call: TRBV9
j_call: TRBJ1-6
cdr3_aa: CASSGSGTLTSPLHF

v_call: TRBV5-1
j_call: TRBJ2-2
cdr3_aa: CASSFFLDRDTGELFF

v_call: TRBV6-4
j_call: TRBJ2-7
cdr3_aa: CASSEEAAIYEQYF

v_call: TRBV7-9
j_call: TRBJ1-2
cdr3_aa: CAGQGQTNYGYTF

v_call: TRBV5-1
j_call: TRBJ2-5
cdr3_aa: CASSLGGREFGGQYF

v_call: TRBV18
j_call: TRBJ1-2
cdr3_aa: CASSPMGQGARYGYTF

v_call: TRBV6-1
j_call: TRBJ1-3
cdr3_aa: CASTIIWAVGNTIYF

v_call: TRBV9
j_call: TRBJ2-1
cdr3_aa: CASSVANTEQFF

v_call: TRBV25-1
j_call: TRBJ1-1
cdr3_aa: CATQPTGLDEAFF

v_call: TRBV4-2
j_call: TRBJ2-5
cdr3_aa: CASSQGQGDQETQYF

v_call: TRBV29-1
j_call: TRBJ1-2
cdr3_aa: CSTYGVAGAGGYTF

v_call: TRBV9
j_call: TRBJ1-4
cdr3_aa: CASSVGPGGDEKLFF

v_call: TRBV5-1
j_call: TRBJ1-4
cdr3_aa: CASSWGQTTNEKLFF

v_call: TRBV11-2
j_call: TRBJ1-2
cdr3_aa: CASSSVQGEYGYTF

v_call: TRBV9
j_call: TRBJ2-1
cdr3_aa: CASSVAGLVYNEQFF

v_call: TRBV5-8
j_call: TRBJ2-5
cdr3_aa: CASSVKRASPRGETQYF

v_call: TRBV28
j_call: TRBJ2-7
cdr3_aa: CASTKPGGYEQYF

v_call: TRBV4-1
j_call: TRBJ2-2
cdr3_aa: CASSQGTRPGELFF

v_call: TRBV19
j_call: TRBJ2-1
cdr3_aa: CASNPGQGINEQFF

v_call: TRBV7-6
j_call: TRBJ2-1
cdr3_aa: CASSLAYNEQFF

v_call: TRBV4-2
j_call: TRBJ2-5
cdr3_aa: CASSQDSTGPRAQYF

v_call: TRBV27
j_call: TRBJ2-5
cdr3_aa: CASSLSAPFPQETQYF

v_call: TRBV11-2
j_call: TRBJ2-7
cdr3_aa: CASSLVSGGREQYF

v_call: TRBV28
j_call: NA
cdr3_aa: CASNPGSSYEQYF

v_call: TRBV5-4
j_call: TRBJ1-1
cdr3_aa: CASGIRGVNTEAFF

v_call: TRBV30
j_call: TRBJ2-5
cdr3_aa: CAWSRSGEETQYF

v_call: TRBV11-3
j_call: TRBJ2-5
cdr3_aa: CASSPLAPNLGRQETQYF

v_call: TRBV6-6
j_call: TRBJ1-1
cdr3_aa: CASSHRVPWNTEAFF

v_call: TRBV7-2
j_call: TRBJ2-3
cdr3_aa: CASSLNKREGRTQYF

v_call: TRBV28
j_call: TRBJ1-2
cdr3_aa: CASSATGRANYGYTF

v_call: TRBV5-1
j_call: TRBJ1-3
cdr3_aa: CASSFGQGSGNTIYF

v_call: TRBV10-2
j_call: TRBJ2-3
cdr3_aa: CASIMRGTTDTQYF